Listed below are T cell receptor beta chains from one sample, sequenced in a study of T-cell memory formation after mild COVID-19. TCRdb used MiXCR to reprocess the 5' RACE reads, holding one entry per CDR3 protein. The sample holds fewer than 500,000 distinct CDR3 sequences, around 25% seen once. The sequencing input was PBMCs or a T cell subset sorted from them (not recorded which). All receptors come from an adult woman who had mild COVID-19 (a few samples of this study predate the infection). Cell type and time point are not known. The CDR3 runs from the conserved cysteine through the conserved F or W. Fields, in order: J gene, D gene, clone size, V gene, CDR3 DNA, CDR3 protein. A D gene is named only where the DNA matches it firmly. The size field is filled for only some rows; it gives once, few, many or a size class.

TRBJ1-2 | - | - | TRBV12-3/TRBV12-4 | TGTGCCAGCAGTCCAAGCCGAGAGTCGGGCTACACCTTC | CASSPSRESGYTF
TRBJ2-7 | TRBD2 | few | TRBV10-3 | TGTGCCATCGGGTCGGGCGTAGCGGGAGCCTACGAGCAGTACTTC | CAIGSGVAGAYEQYF
TRBJ2-4 | - | - | TRBV9 | TGTGCCAGCAGGGGCGCTGACGACATTCAGTACTTC | CASRGADDIQYF
TRBJ2-7 | - | - | TRBV7-2 | TGTGCCAGCAGCTTAGAGCCGGGCCGCAGTCCTTCCTACGAGCAGTACTTC | CASSLEPGRSPSYEQYF
TRBJ2-3 | - | few | TRBV18 | TGTGCCAGCTCACCACGGCAGGGCGCAAGCACAGATACGCAGTATTTT | CASSPRQGASTDTQYF
TRBJ2-3 | - | few | TRBV7-9 | TGTGCCAGCAGCGCCTCGGGCATAGATACGCAGTATTTT | CASSASGIDTQYF
TRBJ2-1 | TRBD2 | - | TRBV6-2/TRBV6-3 | TGTGCCAGCAGTTACCCGACTAGCGGGAGGAATGAGCAGTTCTTC | CASSYPTSGRNEQFF
TRBJ2-1 | TRBD1 | few | TRBV18 | TGTGCCAGCTCAGACAGACAGGGGGCACTTCATGAGCAGTTCTTC | CASSDRQGALHEQFF
TRBJ2-3 | TRBD2 | - | TRBV20-1 | TGCAGTGCTAGCTGGACTAGCAGCACAGATACGCAGTATTTT | CSASWTSSTDTQYF
TRBJ1-3 | - | - | TRBV7-8 | TGTGCCAGCAGCCCCCAGATGACAGTGAACTCTGGAAACACCATATATTTT | CASSPQMTVNSGNTIYF
TRBJ2-1 | - | many | TRBV29-1 | TGCAGCGTTGACTCGGACCGGGGTGAGCAGTTCTTC | CSVDSDRGEQFF
TRBJ1-2 | - | - | TRBV5-1 | TGCGCCAGCAGCCTGGGAGGGCCTGGTTACTATGGCTACACCTTC | CASSLGGPGYYGYTF
TRBJ2-3 | - | - | TRBV27 | TGTGCCAGCAGTTTATCCGGGACTCCGGCGCAGTATTTT | CASSLSGTPAQYF
TRBJ1-2 | - | - | TRBV5-1 | TGCGCCAGCTCCGAGGCCGGGGGCTATGGCTACACCTTC | CASSEAGGYGYTF
TRBJ2-7 | - | - | TRBV27 | TGTGCCAGCACCGGTCCGGGCGAGCAGTACTTC | CASTGPGEQYF
TRBJ2-1 | - | few | TRBV12-3/TRBV12-4 | TGTGCCAGCAGTGAGGACAGCCTGTACAATGAGCAGTTCTTC | CASSEDSLYNEQFF
TRBJ2-7 | - | - | TRBV6-5 | TGTGCCAGCAGTTACTTCGGACCTGGGCCCTACGAGCAGTACTTC | CASSYFGPGPYEQYF
TRBJ2-1 | TRBD2 | few | TRBV24-1 | TGTGCCACCGGACTAGCGGGACGGTCCTCCTACAATGAGCAGTTCTTC | CATGLAGRSSYNEQFF
TRBJ2-1 | - | many | TRBV20-1 | TGCAGTGCCCTGGTCTCCTACAATGAGCAGTTCTTC | CSALVSYNEQFF
TRBJ2-7 | - | - | TRBV6-2/TRBV6-3 | TGTGCCAGCACGTTTCGGGACGGATACTACGAGCAGTACTTC | CASTFRDGYYEQYF
TRBJ2-4 | - | many | TRBV5-5 | TGTGCCAGCAGCTTGAACGGAGCGGCAGTAGCCAAAAACATTCAGTACTTC | CASSLNGAAVAKNIQYF
TRBJ2-1 | - | many | TRBV7-2 | TGTGCCAGCAGCTTAGACTATACCTCCTACAATGAGCAGTTCTTC | CASSLDYTSYNEQFF
TRBJ1-1 | - | few | TRBV5-4 | TGTGCCAGCAGCCACTGGACATCGACGGAGAGTACTGAAGCTTTCTTT | CASSHWTSTESTEAFF
TRBJ1-2 | - | - | TRBV18 | TGTGCCAGCTCCCCCAGGGAACGCTATGGCTACACCTTC | CASSPRERYGYTF
TRBJ1-4 | - | - | TRBV12-3/TRBV12-4 | TGTGCCAGCGCGGCAGCGAACAGCCGCTATGAAAAACTGTTTTTT | CASAAANSRYEKLFF
TRBJ2-3 | TRBD2 | - | TRBV4-3 | TGCGCCAGCAGCCTCTCTAGCGGGAGGAGCACAGATACGCAGTATTTT | CASSLSSGRSTDTQYF
TRBJ2-7 | TRBD2 | - | TRBV7-9 | TGTGCCAGCAGCTTGGGACTAGCGGGAGGGCCCCTATCCTACGAGCAGTACTTC | CASSLGLAGGPLSYEQYF